Presented here are 7 T cell receptor beta chains from one specimen sequenced in a study of T cell responses to AZD1222 COVID-19 vaccine. Assay: immunoSEQ multiplex PCR; the TCRdb copy retains only in-frame clones and omits some. The data contain about 120,000 clones, around 90% of them singletons. The sample was peripheral blood, taken on day 0 of AZD1222 vaccination. These receptor sequences come from an adult in good health.

V gene TRBV12-5 combines with J gene TRBJ1-5, with TRBD1 identical over 7 bases. The V segment lost 7 bases and the J segment 1 base; nucleotides outside the gene matches: 4. Germline V CDR1 and CDR2: LGHNT, FRNRAP. The CDR3 extends over 14 amino acids. The CDR3 sequence: CASALTGSNQPQHF. CDR3 DNA: TGTGCTAGTGCCTTGACAGGGAGCAATCAGCCCCAGCATTTT.

This sequence joins TRBV3-1 (or the pseudogene TRBV3-2) and TRBJ2-1; 8 bases are a match to TRBD2. Germline V CDR1 and CDR2: LGHDT, YNNKEL (reference sequence). The CDR3 runs 14 residues. V shed 4 bases and J 2 bases; nucleotides not matched to a gene: 1. The CDR3 DNA reads as TGTGCCAGCAGCCTGGGACTAGCCTACAATGAGCAGTTCTTC. Translating it yields CASSLGLAYNEQFF.

The chain couples TRBV24-1 to TRBJ2-3; D gene ambiguous. This CDR3 spans 11 amino acids. Germline V gene lookup returns CDR1 KGHDR and CDR2 SFDVKD. Between the trimmed V and J ends, which lost 10 bases and 2 bases, there was a span of 6 bases. Here the CDR3 reads CATRTTDTQYF. The CDR3 DNA follows: TGTGCCACGCGAACCACAGATACGCAGTATTTT.

In this sample, this clone turned up a few times. This chain uses TRBV6-2 or TRBV6-3 with TRBJ1-1; D ambiguous. Trimming took off 6 bases at V and 7 bases at J, with 12 bases between the two ends. CDR3 length: 12 residues. Germline-derived CDR1 and CDR2 are MNHEY and SVGEGT. The CDR3 sequence: CASSSLGSEAFF. The CDR3 nucleotides read TGTGCCAGCAGCTCCTTGGGGAGTGAAGCTTTCTTT.

This clone was detected only a few times. The V and J genes are TRBV28 and TRBJ2-6; 7 bases align to TRBD1. CDR1 MDHEN and CDR2 SYDVKM come from the germline V gene. V dropped 5 bases and J dropped 2; count of bases not matched to a gene: 6. This CDR3 contains 16 residues. The CDR3 coding sequence is TGTGCCAGCAGTAGGGGTGACAGGGCTGGGGCCAACGTCCTGACTTTC. It yields the protein CASSRGDRAGANVLTF.

The rearrangement links TRBV3-1 (or the pseudogene TRBV3-2) to TRBJ2-5; D is perhaps TRBD2 (5 bases). The CDR3 runs 15 residues. V dropped 2 bases and J dropped 2 bases, with 12 bases sitting between them. Germline V gene sequence: CDR1 LGHDT, CDR2 YNNKEL (reference sequence). The chain's CDR3 is CASSQNHGEQETQYF. The DNA for the CDR3 is TGTGCCAGCAGCCAAAACCACGGGGAACAAGAGACCCAGTACTTC.

The chain links TRBV19 to TRBJ1-1; TRBD1 matches 11 bases. CDR3 size: 15 residues. Trimming took 6 bases from V and 5 from J; bases not matched to a gene: 8. Per germline, CDR1 LNHDA and CDR2 SQIVND (reference sequence). Here the CDR3 DNA reads TGTGCCAGTAGCAGAGGGACAGGGGGAGAGACTGAAGCTTTCTTT. Translating it yields CASSRGTGGETEAFF.